The 30 T cell receptor beta chains below all came from one sample that was sequenced in a study of cytomegalovirus exposure and HLA in healthy donors. PCR involved 60 Vbeta and 13 Jbeta primers. Clones were read by immunoSEQ multiplex PCR, and TCRdb kept only the in-frame ones, dropping some. The sample contains some 140,000 clones, roughly 85% of which appear only once. Material: PBMCs. The receptors stem from a man aged 40-49 years in good health and CMV-seropositive.

The chain couples TRBV7-6 to TRBJ2-1, with TRBD2 as a possible D gene (5 bases). Germline V gives CDR1 SGHVS, CDR2 FNYEAQ. CDR3 length: 13 amino acids. Trimming took off 1 base at V and 5 bases at J, with 6 bases between the two ends. This chain's CDR3 is CASSLGRDNEQFF. Written as DNA, the CDR3 is TGTGCCAGCAGCTTAGGGCGGGACAATGAGCAGTTCTTC.

The V call is TRBV5-1, the J call TRBJ1-1, with 7 bases lining up with TRBD1. V was pared by 6 bases and J by 1 base, with 6 bases of the junction left unmatched. The germline V gene has CDR1 SGHRS and CDR2 YFSETQ. The CDR3 has 14 amino acids. CDR3 sequence: CASKQGIRNTEAFF. The DNA of the CDR3 is TGCGCCAGCAAACAGGGGATTCGGAACACTGAAGCTTTCTTT.

The V and J genes are TRBV7-2 and TRBJ2-1; 8 positions agree with TRBD2. J was trimmed by 11 bases and V by 1 base; bases with no gene match: 4. This CDR3 has 13 residues. Germline V lookup: CDR1 SGHTA, CDR2 FQGNSA. The CDR3, as DNA: TGTGCCAGCAGCTTAGTGTTAGCGGGAAAGCAGTTCTTC. As protein: CASSLVLAGKQFF.

This chain connects TRBV12-5 to TRBJ2-3; the match to TRBD2 covers 9 bases. This CDR3 contains 21 residues. The V gene's germline CDR1 is LGHNT and CDR2 FRNRAP. The V and J ends lost 2 bases and 0 bases, in that order; junction bases with no gene match: 18. CDR3 DNA sequence: TGTGCTAGTGGTTTGTCCCGACACCCTATCGTGACTAGCGGTAGCACAGATACGCAGTATTTT. This encodes CASGLSRHPIVTSGSTDTQYF.

The V and J genes are TRBV10-3 and TRBJ2-7; 8 nucleotides agree with TRBD1. The CDR3 contains 12 residues. CDR1 is ENHRY and CDR2 is SYGVKD in the germline V gene. V was pared by 11 bases and J by 5 bases, with 8 bases of the junction left unmatched. The CDR3 protein is CASGQGYHEQYF. The CDR3 DNA sequence: TGTGCCTCCGGACAGGGTTACCACGAGCAGTACTTC.

V is TRBV7-6 and J is TRBJ2-2; 8 bases align to TRBD2. Trimming removed 3 bases from V and 4 bases from J; junction bases left unmatched: 7. From germline, CDR1 is SGHVS and CDR2 FNYEAQ. The CDR3 totals 16 residues. CDR3 in amino acids: CASSFGSGGATGELFF. CDR3 DNA: TGTGCCAGCAGCTTTGGTTCGGGAGGGGCCACCGGGGAGCTGTTTTTT.

The chain's CDR3 is CASSRGQKNIQYF. The CDR3 nucleotides are TGTGCCAGTAGTCGCGGACAGAAAAACATTCAGTACTTC. The V and J genes are TRBV19 and TRBJ2-4; D might be TRBD1 (6 bases). CDR1 is LNHDA, CDR2 SQIVND, per germline (reference sequence). This CDR3 is 13 amino acids long. Trimming took 5 bases from V and 4 from J, leaving 9 bases between them.

V gene TRBV4-1 combines with J gene TRBJ2-3; TRBD2 matches 9 bases. Germline CDR1 and CDR2: MGHRA and YSYEKL. The trim removed 1 base at V and 4 bases at J, leaving 6 bases unmatched. The CDR3 has 16 residues. DNA for the CDR3: TGCGCCAGCAGCCAAGGGAATAGCGGGAGTTCAGATACGCAGTATTTT. It yields the protein CASSQGNSGSSDTQYF.

The chain combines TRBV19 with TRBJ2-1; 7 nucleotides align to TRBD2. V lost 4 bases to trimming and J lost 9 bases; unmatched junction nucleotides: 3. CDR1 is LNHDA and CDR2 is SQIVND in the germline V gene (reference sequence). The CDR3 loop spans 12 amino acids. CDR3 sequence reads: CASSKSGTEQFF. Here the CDR3 DNA reads TGTGCCAGTAGTAAAAGCGGGACTGAGCAGTTCTTC. The variable domain in full, with the rest retrieved from reference TRBV19 and TRBJ2-1, is DGGITQSPKYLFRKEGQNVTLSCEQNLNHDAMYWYRQDPGQGLRLIYYSQIVNDFQKGDIAEGYSVSREKKESFPLTVTSAQKNPTAFYLCASSKSGTEQFFGPGTRLTVL.

The rearrangement uses TRBV14 and TRBJ2-4; 7 nucleotides agree with TRBD1. V dropped 1 base and J dropped 7; count of bases not matched to a gene: 1. Looked up from germline, CDR1 is SGHDN and CDR2 is FVKESK. The CDR3 spans 13 residues. The CDR3 here is CASSQVQGNIQYF. For the CDR3, the DNA is TGTGCCAGCAGCCAAGTACAGGGGAACATTCAGTACTTC.

The chain combines TRBV7-7 with TRBJ1-4; 8 bases are a match to TRBD1. Germline V gene data show CDR1 as SSHAT and CDR2 as FNYEAQ (reference sequence). There are 15 residues in the CDR3. Trimming took 6 bases from V and 7 from J; bases not matched to a gene: 10. The CDR3 is CASSLSGGAGEKLFF. The DNA of the CDR3 is TGTGCCAGCAGTTTATCAGGGGGCGCAGGTGAAAAACTGTTTTTT.

The rearrangement joins TRBV30 to TRBJ2-1, with D maybe TRBD2 (6 bases). The ends were cut back, 4 bases at V and 6 bases at J, with 10 bases in the middle. There are 12 residues in the CDR3. Per the germline V gene, CDR1 is GTSNPN and CDR2 is SVGIG (reference sequence). This CDR3 reads CAWNMEGNEQFF. CDR3 nucleotide sequence: TGTGCCTGGAATATGGAGGGCAATGAGCAGTTCTTC. The whole variable domain, filled in from reference TRBV30 and TRBJ2-1, reads SQTIHQWPATLVQPVGSPLSLECTVEGTSNPNLYWYRQAAGRGLQLLFYSVGIGQISSEVPQNLSASRPQDRQFILSSKKLLLSDSGFYLCAWNMEGNEQFFGPGTRLTVL.

This clone was seen a few times. V is TRBV29-1 and J is TRBJ2-3; D perhaps matches TRBD2 (5 bases). CDR3 length: 15 residues. Germline V gene sequence: CDR1 SQVTM, CDR2 ANQGSEA. Trimming left V 7 bases short and J 2 bases short, with 19 bases between. The CDR3 loop is CSAPGSSAFTDTQYF. In DNA form, the CDR3 reads TGCAGCGCTCCGGGGAGTTCCGCCTTCACAGATACGCAGTATTTT.

The chain couples TRBV30 to TRBJ2-7; a possible D gene is TRBD2 (6 bases). Trimming cost V 3 bases and J 3 bases, with 18 bases left between them. The germline gives CDR1 GTSNPN, CDR2 SVGIG (reference sequence). This CDR3 is built from 15 residues. The CDR3 nucleotides read TGTGCCTGGAGGGCCGGGACTCACCCCATCTACGAGCAGTACTTC. Its translation: CAWRAGTHPIYEQYF.

This clone has just a few counts. The chain uses TRBV27 and TRBJ2-1, with 8 bases aligning to TRBD1. Trimming took 3 bases from V and 9 from J; bases not matched to a gene: 4. Per the germline V gene, CDR1 is MNHEY and CDR2 is SMNVEV (reference sequence). The CDR3 is made up of 13 amino acids. The CDR3 DNA sequence: TGTGCCAGCAGTTTCTACAGGGGGTTTGAGCAGTTCTTC. It yields the protein CASSFYRGFEQFF.

The chain carries TRBV7-9 and TRBJ1-1, with no clear D. Germline-derived CDR1 and CDR2 are SEHNR and FQNEAQ (reference sequence). The ends were cut back, 2 bases at V and 4 bases at J, with 5 bases in the middle. The CDR3 loop spans 12 amino acids. This CDR3 is CASSLLATEAFF. Written as DNA, the CDR3 is TGTGCCAGCAGCTTATTAGCCACTGAAGCTTTCTTT. Drawing the rest from reference TRBV7-9 and TRBJ1-1, the complete variable domain is DTGVSQNPRHKITKRGQNVTFRCDPISEHNRLYWYRQTLGQGPEFLTYFQNEAQLEKSRLLSDRFSAERPKGSFSTLEIQRTEQGDSAMYLCASSLLATEAFFGQGTRLTVV.

The V call is TRBV28, the J call TRBJ2-5, with TRBD1 as a possible D gene (6 bases). Trimming cost V 5 bases and J 4 bases, with 14 bases left between them. This CDR3 spans 14 amino acids. Germline CDR1 and CDR2: MDHEN and SYDVKM. CDR3 nucleotide sequence: TGTGCCAGCAGTCTACAGGGTAGGGCAGAGACCCAGTACTTC. Translation: CASSLQGRAETQYF.

V and J are TRBV19 and TRBJ1-1, with 7 bases fitting TRBD1. The junction had 7 bases not matched to a gene; V was cut back by 0 bases and J by 9 bases. CDR1 is LNHDA, CDR2 SQIVND, per germline (reference sequence). This CDR3 has 14 amino acids. The CDR3 loop is CASSIDRDRAKAFF. CDR3 nucleotide sequence: TGTGCCAGTAGTATAGATCGAGACAGGGCGAAAGCTTTCTTT.

V usage is TRBV11-1 and J usage is TRBJ2-7; D is possibly TRBD2 (5 bases). The CDR3 extends over 16 amino acids. Germline V lookup: CDR1 SGHAT, CDR2 FQDESV (reference sequence). V was shortened by 1 base and J by 2 bases, with 15 bases between the two germline ends. The CDR3: CASSLVFGIGTYEQYF. The CDR3 DNA reads TGTGCCAGCAGCTTAGTTTTCGGGATCGGCACCTACGAGCAGTACTTC.

This clone was found once. The chain couples TRBV6-4 to TRBJ2-7; D is possibly TRBD2 (5 bases). V gave up 0 bases and J gave up 2 bases, with 11 bases separating them. Looked up from germline, CDR1 is MRHNA and CDR2 is SNTAGT. This CDR3 comprises 15 residues. The CDR3 DNA sequence: TGTGCCAGCAGTGACTCAAGCGGACCTCCCTACGAGCAGTACTTC. Translated: CASSDSSGPPYEQYF.

For the CDR3, the DNA is TGTGCCAGCAGTCCTCTTAGCGGGAGCGCTGGCGGGGAGCTGTTTTTT. As protein: CASSPLSGSAGGELFF. The chain employs TRBV27 and TRBJ2-2; 9 bases are a match to TRBD2. This CDR3 region has 16 residues. Losses at the gene ends were 5 bases for V and 7 bases for J; bases not matched to a gene: 11. Germline V gives CDR1 MNHEY, CDR2 SMNVEV (reference sequence).

CDR3 region: CASNRDRTQEAFF. The CDR3 nucleotides read TGTGCCAGTAACCGGGACAGGACCCAGGAAGCTTTCTTT. The chain combines TRBV19 with TRBJ1-1; the match to TRBD1 covers 8 bases. This CDR3 comprises 13 residues. J lost 8 bases, V lost 7 bases, and 9 bases had no gene match. The germline V gene encodes CDR1 LNHDA and CDR2 SQIVND (reference sequence).

The chain uses TRBV29-1 and TRBJ2-7, with D tentatively TRBD1 (6 bases). Trimming cost V 4 bases and J 0 bases, with 16 bases left between them. CDR1 SQVTM and CDR2 ANQGSEA come from the germline V gene. There are 15 residues in the CDR3. The CDR3 DNA is TGCAGCGTTGTTGGCCCGGGACACAGCTCCTACGAGCAGTACTTC. This translates into CSVVGPGHSSYEQYF.

This sequence joins TRBV5-1 and TRBJ2-7, with 9 bases matching TRBD1. The CDR3 runs to 14 residues. Germline lookup yields CDR1 SGHRS and CDR2 YFSETQ. V dropped 4 bases and J dropped 6; count of bases not matched to a gene: 8. The CDR3 region is CASSPGQGFTEQYF. In DNA form, the CDR3 reads TGCGCCAGCAGCCCGGGACAGGGTTTCACCGAGCAGTACTTC.

This clone was counted only a few times. This chain joins TRBV5-6 and TRBJ2-7, with D unresolved. Germline loops: CDR1 SGHDT, CDR2 YYEEEE. Trimming left V 0 bases short and J 6 bases short, with 10 bases between. This CDR3 has 13 residues. The chain's CDR3 is CASSLERYSEQYF. In DNA, the CDR3 is TGTGCCAGCAGCTTGGAACGGTATAGCGAGCAGTACTTC.

The V call is TRBV7-8, the J call TRBJ2-2, with TRBD2 matching 9 bases. The V and J ends lost 1 base and 4 bases, in that order; junction bases with no gene match: 4. The CDR3 has 16 residues. Germline assignment: CDR1 SGHVS and CDR2 FQNEAQ. This CDR3 is CASSLGRGRGTGELFF. The CDR3 DNA sequence: TGTGCCAGCAGCTTAGGACGCGGGAGGGGCACCGGGGAGCTGTTTTTT. Drawing the rest from reference TRBV7-8 and TRBJ2-2, the complete variable domain is GAGVSQSPRYKVAKRGQDVALRCDPISGHVSLFWYQQALGQGPEFLTYFQNEAQLDKSGLPSDRFFAERPEGSVSTLKIQRTQQEDSAVYLCASSLGRGRGTGELFFGEGSRLTVL.

The chain employs TRBV9 and TRBJ1-1; D perhaps matches TRBD1 (5 bases). V was clipped by 0 bases and J by 0 bases, with 9 bases between them. CDR1 SGDLS and CDR2 YYNGEE come from the germline V gene. CDR3 length equals 15 residues. The CDR3 reads CASSVGGGLNTEAFF. The CDR3 DNA sequence: TGTGCCAGCAGCGTAGGGGGGGGTTTGAACACTGAAGCTTTCTTT.

This chain connects TRBV2 to TRBJ1-4; TRBD1 matches at 7 bases. V shed 4 bases and J 6 bases; nucleotides not matched to a gene: 5. Germline-derived CDR1 and CDR2 are SNHLY and FYNNEI. CDR3 length: 14 amino acids. The chain's CDR3 is CASSVETGHEKLFF. As DNA, the CDR3 is TGTGCCAGCAGTGTCGAGACAGGGCATGAAAAACTGTTTTTT.

The CDR3 DNA reads TGTGCCAGCAGCTCACCCGGGATCTCCACAGATACGCAGTATTTT. It encodes CASSSPGISTDTQYF. This sequence joins TRBV7-9 and TRBJ2-3, with a weak D call TRBD2 (5 bases). CDR1 and CDR2 (germline): SEHNR, FQNEAQ (reference sequence). Trimming shortened V by 4 bases and J by 2 bases, and 13 bases separated the two germline ends. The length of the CDR3 is 15 residues.

The CDR3 loop reads CASSLTALVNTEAFF. For the CDR3, the DNA is TGTGCCAGCAGTTTAACCGCGTTGGTGAACACTGAAGCTTTCTTT. This chain joins TRBV28 and TRBJ1-1; D unresolved. Per the germline V gene, CDR1 is MDHEN and CDR2 is SYDVKM. Trimming stripped 2 bases from V and 0 bases from J, with 10 bases between. This CDR3 has 15 amino acids.